What follows are 11 T cell receptor beta chains derived from one specimen sequenced in a study of T-cell reconstitution after alpha-beta-depleted transplantation in children (dated by TCRdb to 2016 to 2018). This specimen's treatment or condition label, per the study, means: allogeneic hematopoietic cell transplantation with graft depleted of TCRalphabeta T cells and CD19 B cells. The method was PCR. These reads were obtained on an Illumina HiSeq 2500. TCR library preparation used molecular barcoding, with unique molecular identifiers applied to normalize quantification of the TCRbeta repertoire. TCRdb ran its own pipeline on the public reads, namely fastp trimming at Q25 and MiXCR clone calling, and kept in-frame beta chains. Rows with a matching CDR3 protein are joined into one entry that keeps the most common DNA and genes. The sample table holds 450,000 to 600,000 distinct CDR3 sequences, of which about an eighth were seen once. The ten most abundant clones make up 2.2% of the sample.

The material sequenced was PBMCs, mostly from graft donor cells, taken 360 days after TCRalphabeta/CD19-depleted stem cell transplant. The origin of the receptors is a male patient between 5 and 17 years old who had a stem cell transplant for acute myeloid leukemia, so the T cells may come from the graft donor.

This chain uses TRBV5-4 with TRBJ2-3; 8 bases map to TRBD1. Germline V gives CDR1 SGHNT, CDR2 YYREEE (reference sequence). The V gene end was trimmed by 5 bases and the J gene end by 1 base; junction bases not matched to a gene: 6. This CDR3 contains 15 residues. The CDR3: CASRTWGQGTDTQYF. The CDR3 nucleotides read TGTGCCAGCAGAACGTGGGGACAGGGCACAGATACGCAGTATTTT.

This clonotype was counted only a few times. This chain joins TRBV7-2 and TRBJ2-3; no clear D. Germline V lookup: CDR1 SGHTA, CDR2 FQGNSA. V lost 0 bases and J lost 1, with 5 bases in between. This CDR3 spans 14 amino acids. CDR3 in DNA: TGTGCCAGCAGCTTAGCGCATCGCACAGATACGCAGTATTTT. This gives the protein CASSLAHRTDTQYF.

This clonotype was detected many times. This rearrangement joins TRBV6-2 or TRBV6-3 to TRBJ2-2; D might be TRBD2 (5 bases). Germline-derived CDR1 and CDR2 are MNHEY and SVGEGT. The CDR3 has 16 amino acids. V was trimmed by 5 bases and J by 4 bases, leaving 17 bases between them. CDR3 bases: TGTGCCAGCAGTACTGGACTTACCTTCAGCACCGGGGAGCTGTTTTTT. Protein: CASSTGLTFSTGELFF.

The J gene is TRBJ2-7, the V gene TRBV20-1; TRBD2 matches at 10 bases. Germline V lookup: CDR1 DFQATT, CDR2 SNEGSKA (reference sequence). This CDR3 spans 17 amino acids. V shed 5 bases, J shed 1 base, and the junction held 14 bases outside the gene matches. CDR3 in amino acids: CSAFPRLAGPMSYEQYF. CDR3 in DNA: TGCAGTGCTTTTCCCAGACTAGCGGGCCCAATGTCCTACGAGCAGTACTTC.

This clonotype showed up many times. V usage is TRBV12-3 or TRBV12-4 and J usage is TRBJ1-5; D gene unclear. CDR3 length equals 12 residues. V lost 6 bases, J lost 5 bases, and 8 bases lay in between. For the CDR3, the DNA is TGTGCCAGCAGGTTTCTCGATCAGCCCCAGCATTTT. As protein: CASRFLDQPQHF.

In its sample, this clonotype was seen a few times. The chain is built from TRBV7-8 and TRBJ1-1; 7 bases fit TRBD1. The V gene's germline CDR1 is SGHVS and CDR2 FQNEAQ. V shed 4 bases and J 7 bases; nucleotides not matched to a gene: 6. The CDR3 sequence is 13 residues long. Here the CDR3 reads CASSSSTGFEAFF. CDR3 nucleotides: TGTGCCAGCAGCTCGTCGACAGGGTTTGAAGCTTTCTTT. Complete variable domain (other parts from reference TRBV7-8 and TRBJ1-1): GAGVSQSPRYKVAKRGQDVALRCDPISGHVSLFWYQQALGQGPEFLTYFQNEAQLDKSGLPSDRFFAERPEGSVSTLKIQRTQQEDSAVYLCASSSSTGFEAFFGQGTRLTVV.

The J gene is TRBJ2-3, the V gene TRBV30, with D tentatively TRBD2 (6 bases). V was clipped by 2 bases and J by 5 bases, with 14 bases between them. Germline V gene sequence: CDR1 GTSNPN, CDR2 SVGIG (reference sequence). The CDR3 totals 14 residues. In DNA, the CDR3 is TGTGCCTGGAGTCGCCGGAGGGCGGGAGATACGCAGTATTTT. Translated: CAWSRRRAGDTQYF.

The rearrangement uses TRBV4-3 and TRBJ2-3; either TRBD1 or TRBD2 may supply D (6 bases each). Germline V gene lookup returns CDR1 LGHNA and CDR2 YSLEER. This CDR3 region has 16 residues. Trimming removed 3 bases at V and 2 bases at J, with 15 bases between. CDR3 coding DNA: TGCGCCAGCAGCCACGGTAGGAGGGGGGACACAGATACGCAGTATTTT. Translation gives CASSHGRRGDTDTQYF.

This clonotype occurred many times. A read error may account for a junction end that differs from germline. This chain uses TRBV4-3 with TRBJ2-7, with TRBD1 matching over 11 bases. There are 15 residues in the CDR3. Germline V gene data show CDR1 as LGHNA and CDR2 as YSLEER. CDR3 region: CASSPGTGGGYEQYF. The CDR3 DNA reads TGTGCCAGCTCACCGGGGACAGGGGGTGGCTACGAGCAGTACTTC.

The chain has TRBV4-2 and TRBJ2-2; 9 positions agree with TRBD1. V dropped 0 bases and J dropped 0; count of bases not matched to a gene: 8. The germline V gene encodes CDR1 LGHNA and CDR2 YNFKEQ. The CDR3 has 19 amino acids. CDR3 nucleotides: TGTGCCAGCAGCCAAGATCTTGGGGGACAGGGTGCGAACACCGGGGAGCTGTTTTTT. It encodes CASSQDLGGQGANTGELFF.

This clonotype was recorded a few times. DNA of the CDR3: TGTGCCAGCAGTTTCTCAGGGGTGACCTACGAGCAGTACTTC. Residues: CASSFSGVTYEQYF. The chain is built from TRBV28 and TRBJ2-7, with D tentatively TRBD1 (6 bases). The CDR3 is made up of 14 amino acids. Germline lookup yields CDR1 MDHEN and CDR2 SYDVKM. Trimming removed 3 bases at V and 2 bases at J, with 11 bases between.